This T cell receptor (beta chain) was profiled in a study of OX40 agonist ivuxolimab in advanced cancers. About the study: Patients with hepatocellular carcinoma, melanoma, renal cell or head and neck cancer made up the dose-escalation patients. Under the entry rules, prior anti-PD-1, anti-PD-L1 or anti-CTLA-4 therapy was allowed, and 40% had some.

This clone was counted only a few times. Its antigen is unknown. General observations from the study: Expanded clones belonging to CD8+ T cells outnumbered, on average, those of CD4+.

Profiled with immunoSEQ multiplex PCR; TCRdb holds only in-frame clones, not every one. The profile covers tens of thousands of clones, with roughly 80% appearing a single time and about 5.5% taken by the ten largest. The germline V gene has CDR1 SGHRS and CDR2 YFSETQ. Trimming cost V 0 bases and J 1 base, with 12 bases left between them. The CDR3 runs 16 residues. J is TRBJ2-3 and V is TRBV5-1; D is perhaps TRBD2 (6 bases). The sequence was obtained from an adult with an advanced solid tumor such as melanoma, head and neck, liver or kidney cancer. The source was CD4+ or CD8+ T cells sorted from blood, collected in a trial of the OX40 agonist ivuxolimab. CDR3 protein: CASSLGGTHGTDTQYF. As DNA, the CDR3 is TGCGCCAGCAGCTTGGGAGGGACTCATGGCACAGATACGCAGTATTTT.